The entry that follows covers one T cell receptor beta chain sequence. Here immunoSEQ multiplex PCR was the method, and the copy in TCRdb shows in-frame clones only, minus some. Among under 70,000 clones listed, just over 85% were seen once. With 1 base clipped from V and 2 bases from J, the junction kept 9 bases outside the gene matches. The CDR3 is 17 residues long. Germline loops: CDR1 LGHNA, CDR2 YNFKEQ. This specimen belongs to a study of OX40 agonist ivuxolimab in advanced cancers. The chain joins TRBV4-2 to TRBJ2-3; 7 bases are shared with TRBD2. This receptor was identified in an adult with an advanced solid tumor such as melanoma, head and neck, liver or kidney cancer. This sample comprised CD4+ or CD8+ T cells sorted from blood, obtained in a trial of the OX40 agonist ivuxolimab. The CDR3 loop is CASSQGGGGSSTDTQYF. The CDR3 region has the DNA TGTGCCAGCAGCCAAGGGGGTGGCGGGAGCTCCACAGATACGCAGTATTTT.